The 9 T cell receptor beta chains below were found in one sample sequenced in a study of blood T cell repertoires in COVID-19. TCRdb's table, derived via immunoSEQ multiplex PCR, lists solely in-frame clones and lacks some. Found here are roughly 500,000 clones, over 75% of them singletons; the top ten hold over 1.5%. The sequencing sample was made of PBMCs or T cells enriched from blood (not recorded which). These receptors were taken from a woman in her thirties or forties who had recovered from COVID-19.

This clone was observed a single time. The V call is TRBV5-6, the J call TRBJ2-1; no reliable D call. Per germline, CDR1 SGHDT and CDR2 YYEEEE. The CDR3 length is 16 residues. Deletions cut 0 bases from V and 0 bases from J, with 10 bases between. As DNA, the CDR3 is TGTGCCAGCAGCTTGGACGCTAAGAGCTCCTACAATGAGCAGTTCTTC. Its translation: CASSLDAKSSYNEQFF.

The genes are TRBV19 and TRBJ2-7; TRBD1 aligns across 7 bases. CDR1 and CDR2 from the germline V gene are LNHDA and SQIVND (reference sequence). CDR3 length: 14 residues. The junction had 8 bases not matched to a gene; V was cut back by 5 bases and J by 4 bases. The CDR3 loop reads CASSGPGQRYEQYF. The DNA of the CDR3 is TGTGCCAGTAGTGGGCCGGGACAGAGATACGAGCAGTACTTC.

V and J are TRBV19 and TRBJ2-2; D not certain. There are 12 residues in the CDR3. The V end was cut by 8 bases, the J end by 0 bases, with 4 bases between. Germline CDR1 and CDR2: LNHDA and SQIVND (reference sequence). The CDR3 spells CASLANTGELFF. CDR3 coding DNA: TGTGCCAGTCTAGCGAACACCGGGGAGCTGTTTTTT.

This sequence joins TRBV5-1 and TRBJ1-1; TRBD1 matches at 9 bases. V lost 4 bases to trimming and J lost 1 base; unmatched junction nucleotides: 5. This CDR3 comprises 15 residues. Per germline, CDR1 SGHRS and CDR2 YFSETQ. DNA for the CDR3: TGCGCCAGCAGCCGGGACAGGGTGGCGAACACTGAAGCTTTCTTT. Translated, it gives CASSRDRVANTEAFF. Full variable domain (outside the CDR3, taken from reference TRBV5-1 and TRBJ1-1): KAGVTQTPRYLIKTRGQQVTLSCSPISGHRSVSWYQQTPGQGLQFLFEYFSETQRNKGNFPGRFSGRQFSNSRSEMNVSTLELGDSALYLCASSRDRVANTEAFFGQGTRLTVV.

The chain joins TRBV7-9 to TRBJ1-1, with D maybe TRBD1 (5 bases). V gave up 4 bases and J gave up 0 bases, with 12 bases separating them. Germline V CDR1 and CDR2: SEHNR, FQNEAQ (reference sequence). The CDR3 sequence is 15 residues long. CDR3 nucleotides: TGTGCCAGCAGCTCAAGATTGACAGTGAACACTGAAGCTTTCTTT. Residues: CASSSRLTVNTEAFF.

The chain links TRBV27 to TRBJ2-7; 7 bases line up with TRBD1. Trimming took 6 bases from V and 3 from J; bases not matched to a gene: 8. The CDR3 totals 14 residues. Germline values: CDR1 MNHEY, CDR2 SMNVEV (reference sequence). The CDR3 sequence is CASSLTDRVYEQYF. CDR3 in DNA: TGTGCCAGCAGCCTTACCGACAGGGTCTACGAGCAGTACTTC.

This clone was seen more than once but under ten times. The J gene is TRBJ1-2, the V gene TRBV7-9; 9 bases align to TRBD1. Per germline, CDR1 SEHNR and CDR2 FQNEAQ (reference sequence). The CDR3 extends over 17 amino acids. V lost 5 bases, J lost 5 bases, and 15 bases stayed unmatched. CDR3 region: CASSQQGARNVPYGYTF. The CDR3 nucleotides read TGTGCCAGCAGCCAACAGGGGGCGCGCAACGTACCTTATGGCTACACCTTC.

The chain uses TRBV6-2 or TRBV6-3 and TRBJ2-7, with 12 bases that match TRBD2. V gave up 2 bases and J gave up 7 bases; unmatched junction bases: 12. The CDR3 runs 17 residues. Germline CDR1 is MNHEY and CDR2 is SVGEGT. The CDR3 spells CASSYRATSGGPWEQYF. CDR3 DNA sequence: TGTGCCAGCAGTTACAGGGCAACTAGCGGGGGGCCCTGGGAGCAGTACTTC.

This rearrangement joins TRBV28 to TRBJ1-5, with D possibly being TRBD1 (6 bases). This CDR3 is built from 17 residues. The germline gives CDR1 MDHEN, CDR2 SYDVKM. Between the trimmed V and J ends, which lost 4 bases and 0 bases, there was a span of 16 bases. CDR3 in amino acids: CASSSETGEYSNQPQHF. CDR3 in DNA: TGTGCCAGCAGTTCGGAGACAGGAGAATATAGCAATCAGCCCCAGCATTTT.